Each of the 20 T cell receptor beta chains below was sequenced from the same sample in a study of blood T cell repertoires in COVID-19. Method: immunoSEQ multiplex PCR; TCRdb's copy keeps in-frame clones and lacks some. Altogether 100,000 to 150,000 clones are present, roughly four fifths being singletons, with the ten largest covering approximately 4.5%. Sequencing was done on a sample of peripheral blood. These receptors were obtained from a woman in her 70s with acute or convalescent COVID-19.

This clone has just one count. The genes are TRBV7-9 and TRBJ2-7, with D possibly TRBD1 on 5 matching bases. Germline CDR1 SEHNR, CDR2 FQNEAQ (reference sequence). The CDR3 spans 17 residues. V lost 5 bases, J lost 0 bases, and 20 bases lay in between. The chain's CDR3 is CASSPVPQGRSSYEQYV. The CDR3, as DNA: TGTGCCAGCAGCCCCGTGCCCCAGGGTCGAAGCTCCTACGAGCAGTACGTC.

This clone was counted a few times. CDR3 loop: CASSGTGEAGTDEAFF. CDR3 nucleotides: TGTGCCAGCAGTGGGACAGGGGAGGCTGGGACAGATGAAGCTTTCTTT. This rearrangement joins TRBV6-6 to TRBJ1-1; the match to TRBD1 covers 10 bases. Germline values: CDR1 MNHNY, CDR2 SVGAGI (reference sequence). J was trimmed by 7 bases and V by 5 bases; bases with no gene match: 13. The CDR3 has 16 amino acids.

The chain combines TRBV6-5 with TRBJ1-2; 7 bases fit TRBD1. V gave up 6 bases and J gave up 2 bases; unmatched junction bases: 6. Germline V gives CDR1 MNHEY, CDR2 SVGAGI. The CDR3 is 14 amino acids. The CDR3 DNA is TGTGCCAGCAGCCAGACAGGGCGGAACTATGGCTACACCTTC. Its translation is CASSQTGRNYGYTF.

This rearrangement joins TRBV6-1 to TRBJ2-7; D ambiguous. Germline V lookup: CDR1 MNHNS, CDR2 SASEGT. The length of the CDR3 is 18 residues. The V and J ends lost 3 bases and 1 base respectively, with 22 bases between them. The CDR3 reads CASSDLDWIKTLSYEQYF. In nucleotides, the CDR3 is TGTGCCAGCAGTGACTTAGACTGGATCAAAACGCTGTCCTACGAGCAGTACTTC.

CDR3 nucleotides: TGCAGCGTTACCTCTGGAGGAGGAGAGACCCAGTACTTC. Protein sequence: CSVTSGGGETQYF. The chain employs TRBV29-1 and TRBJ2-5, with a possible D match to TRBD2 (5 bases). V was cut by 5 bases and J by 4 bases, with 14 bases left in between. Germline values: CDR1 SQVTM, CDR2 ANQGSEA. There are 13 residues in the CDR3. The full variable domain, its missing parts supplied by reference TRBV29-1 and TRBJ2-5, is SAVISQKPSRDICQRGTSLTIQCQVDSQVTMMFWYRQQPGQSLTLIATANQGSEATYESGFVIDKFPISRPNLTFSTLTVSNMSPEDSSIYLCSVTSGGGETQYFGPGTRLLVL.

The chain is built from TRBV29-1 and TRBJ1-4, with D possibly TRBD1 on 5 matching bases. The CDR3 is 15 residues long. Germline CDR1 and CDR2: SQVTM and ANQGSEA. The DNA of the CDR3 is TGCTCTACCAAGACGGGGACTGCAACTAATGAAAAACTGTTTTTT. Translating gives CSTKTGTATNEKLFF.

The J gene is TRBJ1-2, the V gene TRBV6-6; 8 positions agree with TRBD1. The CDR3 loop spans 13 amino acids. Per the germline V gene, CDR1 is MNHNY and CDR2 is SVGAGI (reference sequence). Trimming cost V 6 bases and J 6 bases; bases outside gene matches: 6. The CDR3 sequence: CASSRQGMNGYTF. The CDR3 nucleotides are TGTGCCAGCAGCCGACAGGGGATGAATGGCTACACCTTC.

The chain combines TRBV3-1 (or the pseudogene TRBV3-2) with TRBJ1-3, with 7 bases matching TRBD1. The CDR3 covers 15 residues. CDR1 and CDR2 (germline): LGHDT, YNNKEL (reference sequence). Trimming removed 5 bases from V and 3 bases from J; junction bases left unmatched: 7. In nucleotides, the CDR3 is TGTGCCAGCAGCTCGCAGGGGGTTAGTGGAAACACCATATATTTT. Protein sequence: CASSSQGVSGNTIYF.

The chain recombines TRBV7-9 with TRBJ1-2, with 7 bases fitting TRBD1. The CDR3 runs to 14 residues. V was clipped by 5 bases and J by 5 bases; unmatched bases: 8. Per the germline V gene, CDR1 is SEHNR and CDR2 is FQNEAQ (reference sequence). The CDR3 DNA reads as TGTGCCAGCAGCCACGAGGGACAGCAATATGGCTACACCTTC. It yields the protein CASSHEGQQYGYTF.

The gene calls are TRBV18 and TRBJ1-2, with a weak D call TRBD1 (6 bases). V was cut by 2 bases and J by 6 bases, with 13 bases left in between. The CDR3 spans 14 residues. Per the germline V gene, CDR1 is KGHSH and CDR2 is LQKENI. The CDR3 here is CASSPTQGQHGYTF. The DNA of the CDR3 is TGTGCCAGCTCACCAACGCAGGGGCAGCATGGCTACACCTTC.

The chain joins TRBV29-1 to TRBJ1-1; 11 nucleotides agree with TRBD1. CDR1 is SQVTM, CDR2 ANQGSEA, per germline. The V gene end was trimmed by 6 bases and the J gene end by 1 base; junction bases not matched to a gene: 1. The CDR3 sequence is 13 residues long. CDR3 nucleotide sequence: TGCAGCGTGGGGACAGGGGGGAACACTGAAGCTTTCTTT. Residues: CSVGTGGNTEAFF.

The genes are TRBV28 and TRBJ1-4; perhaps TRBD1 as D (5 bases). This CDR3 is 13 amino acids long. Germline values: CDR1 MDHEN, CDR2 SYDVKM. The V gene lost 2 bases and the J gene lost 7 bases, with 8 bases spanning the gap. CDR3 amino acids: CASSLSRVEKLFF. Written as DNA, the CDR3 is TGTGCCAGCAGTTTAAGCAGGGTTGAAAAACTGTTTTTT.

This chain joins TRBV11-3 and TRBJ2-7; no clear D gene. The V and J ends lost 1 base and 2 bases respectively, with 12 bases between them. The length of the CDR3 is 15 residues. The germline V gene has CDR1 SGHNT and CDR2 YENEEA. In DNA form, the CDR3 reads TGTGCCAGCAGCTTAGGGGCAGCCCGACCCTACGAGCAGTACTTC. Encoded protein: CASSLGAARPYEQYF.

CDR3 in DNA: TGTGCCAGTAGTTTTACAGCATTAAATGAAAAACTGTTTTTT. Amino acid sequence: CASSFTALNEKLFF. The V and J genes are TRBV19 and TRBJ1-4, with D unclear. With 5 bases removed from V and 5 bases from J, the gap between germline ends came to 12 bases. CDR1 LNHDA and CDR2 SQIVND come from the germline V gene (reference sequence). This CDR3 has 14 residues.

This rearrangement joins TRBV7-6 to TRBJ1-2, with TRBD1 identical over 12 bases. This CDR3 contains 16 residues. Germline trimming cut 1 base from V and 8 bases from J; bases unmatched to any gene: 8. Germline V CDR1 and CDR2: SGHVS, FNYEAQ. The CDR3 DNA reads as TGTGCCAGCAGCTTAGGCCAGGGACAGGGGGCGGGCGGCTACACCTTC. Protein product: CASSLGQGQGAGGYTF.

The J gene is TRBJ2-2, the V gene TRBV7-9, with 8 positions matching TRBD1. CDR1 and CDR2 (germline): SEHNR, FQNEAQ (reference sequence). CDR3 size: 16 residues. V shed 7 bases and J 1 base; nucleotides not matched to a gene: 8. The CDR3: CASTPPGGLNTGELFF. The CDR3 nucleotides read TGTGCCAGCACCCCCCCAGGGGGCCTGAACACCGGGGAGCTGTTTTTT.

The chain carries TRBV7-9 and TRBJ1-2, with D hard to call. Looked up from germline, CDR1 is SEHNR and CDR2 is FQNEAQ (reference sequence). The CDR3 has 15 residues. Trimming took off 1 base at V and 8 bases at J, with 17 bases between the two ends. The CDR3 spells CASSLGQPGLSGYTF. CDR3 nucleotide sequence: TGTGCCAGCAGCTTAGGTCAGCCAGGACTTTCCGGCTACACCTTC. Supplemented by reference TRBV7-9 and TRBJ1-2, the full variable domain reads DTGVSQNPRHKITKRGQNVTFRCDPISEHNRLYWYRQTLGQGPEFLTYFQNEAQLEKSRLLSDRFSAERPKGSFSTLEIQRTEQGDSAMYLCASSLGQPGLSGYTFGSGTRLTVV.

The chain recombines TRBV9 with TRBJ2-3; no clear D. From germline, CDR1 is SGDLS and CDR2 YYNGEE. The CDR3 has 14 amino acids. Trimming took 4 bases from V and 1 from J, leaving 10 bases between them. CDR3 nucleotide sequence: TGTGCCAGCAGCCTGGCCCTCCGCACAGATACGCAGTATTTT. Encoded protein: CASSLALRTDTQYF.

This sequence joins TRBV29-1 and TRBJ1-1; possibly TRBD1 for D (5 bases). Per germline, CDR1 SQVTM and CDR2 ANQGSEA. V was clipped by 7 bases and J by 1 base, with 7 bases between them. This CDR3 contains 11 residues. This CDR3 reads CSADRNTEAFF. In DNA, the CDR3 is TGCAGCGCCGACAGGAACACTGAAGCTTTCTTT.

V and J are TRBV10-1 and TRBJ1-2; D is possibly TRBD1 (5 bases). The V gene's germline CDR1 is WNHNN and CDR2 SYGVQD (reference sequence). Trimming took off 3 bases at V and 5 bases at J, with 10 bases between the two ends. CDR3 size: 13 residues. The CDR3 protein is CASSDPGGYGYTF. CDR3 in DNA: TGCGCCAGCAGTGATCCGGGGGGATATGGCTACACCTTC.